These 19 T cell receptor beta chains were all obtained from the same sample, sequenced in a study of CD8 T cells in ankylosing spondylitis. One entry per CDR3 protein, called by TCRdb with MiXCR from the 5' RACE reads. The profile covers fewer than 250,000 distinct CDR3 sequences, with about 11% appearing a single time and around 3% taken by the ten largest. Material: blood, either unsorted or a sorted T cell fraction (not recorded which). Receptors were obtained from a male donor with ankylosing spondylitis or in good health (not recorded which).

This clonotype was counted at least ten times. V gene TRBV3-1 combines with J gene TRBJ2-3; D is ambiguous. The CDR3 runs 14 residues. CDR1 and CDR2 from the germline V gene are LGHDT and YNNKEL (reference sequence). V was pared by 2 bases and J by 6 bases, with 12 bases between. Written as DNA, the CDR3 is TGTGCCAGCAGCCAAAGAGTAGCAAAGGATACGCAGTATTTT. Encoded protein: CASSQRVAKDTQYF.

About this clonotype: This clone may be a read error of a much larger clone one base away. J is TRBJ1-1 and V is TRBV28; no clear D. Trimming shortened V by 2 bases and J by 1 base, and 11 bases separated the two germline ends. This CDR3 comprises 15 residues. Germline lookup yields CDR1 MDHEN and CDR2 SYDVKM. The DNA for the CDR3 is TGTGCCAGCAGTTTAATGGGTCTGACGAACACTGAAGCTTTCTTT. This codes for CASSLMGLTNTEAFF.

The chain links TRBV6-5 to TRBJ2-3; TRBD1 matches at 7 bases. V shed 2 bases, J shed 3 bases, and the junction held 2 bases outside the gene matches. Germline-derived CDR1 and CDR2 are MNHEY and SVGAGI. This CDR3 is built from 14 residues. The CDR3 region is CASSYRGQTDTQYF. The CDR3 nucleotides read TGTGCCAGCAGTTACAGGGGGCAAACAGATACGCAGTATTTT.

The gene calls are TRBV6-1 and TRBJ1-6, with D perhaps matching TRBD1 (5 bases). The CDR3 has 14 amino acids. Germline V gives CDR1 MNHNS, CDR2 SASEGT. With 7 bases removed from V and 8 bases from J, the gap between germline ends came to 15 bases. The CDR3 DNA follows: TGTGCCAGCAACGCGGAAGGGGTGGATTCACCCCTCCACTTT. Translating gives CASNAEGVDSPLHF.

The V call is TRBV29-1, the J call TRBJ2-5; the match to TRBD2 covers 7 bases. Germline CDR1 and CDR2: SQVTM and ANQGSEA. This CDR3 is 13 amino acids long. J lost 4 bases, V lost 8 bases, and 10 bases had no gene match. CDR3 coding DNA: TGCAGCCCTGGGGGGGGGTTGGGAGAGACCCAGTACTTC. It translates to CSPGGGLGETQYF.

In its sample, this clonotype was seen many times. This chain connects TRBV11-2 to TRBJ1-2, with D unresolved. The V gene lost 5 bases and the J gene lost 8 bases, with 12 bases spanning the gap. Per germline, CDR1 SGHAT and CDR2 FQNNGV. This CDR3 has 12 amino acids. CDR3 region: CASSLFTGGYTF. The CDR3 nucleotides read TGTGCCAGCAGCCTATTTACCGGGGGCTACACCTTC.

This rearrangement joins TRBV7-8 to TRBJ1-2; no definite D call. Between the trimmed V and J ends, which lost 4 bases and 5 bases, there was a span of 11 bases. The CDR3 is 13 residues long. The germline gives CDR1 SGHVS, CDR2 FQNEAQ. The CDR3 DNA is TGTGCCAGCAGCTCCTACAGCGTTTATGGCTACACCTTC. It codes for CASSSYSVYGYTF. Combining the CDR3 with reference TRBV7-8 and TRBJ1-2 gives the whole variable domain GAGVSQSPRYKVAKRGQDVALRCDPISGHVSLFWYQQALGQGPEFLTYFQNEAQLDKSGLPSDRFFAERPEGSVSTLKIQRTQQEDSAVYLCASSSYSVYGYTFGSGTRLTVV.

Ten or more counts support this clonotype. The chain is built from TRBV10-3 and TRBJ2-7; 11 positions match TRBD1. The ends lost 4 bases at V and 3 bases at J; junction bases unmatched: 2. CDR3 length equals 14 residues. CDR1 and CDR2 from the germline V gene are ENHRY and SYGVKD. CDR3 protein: CAISAGTGGYEQYF. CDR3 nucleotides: TGTGCCATCAGTGCCGGGACAGGGGGCTACGAGCAGTACTTC.

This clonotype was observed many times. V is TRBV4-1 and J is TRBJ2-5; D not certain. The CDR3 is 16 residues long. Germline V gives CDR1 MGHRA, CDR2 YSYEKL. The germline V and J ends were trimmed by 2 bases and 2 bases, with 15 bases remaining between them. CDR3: CASSQFVFPGQETQYF. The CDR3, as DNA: TGCGCCAGCAGCCAATTCGTCTTTCCCGGGCAAGAGACCCAGTACTTC.

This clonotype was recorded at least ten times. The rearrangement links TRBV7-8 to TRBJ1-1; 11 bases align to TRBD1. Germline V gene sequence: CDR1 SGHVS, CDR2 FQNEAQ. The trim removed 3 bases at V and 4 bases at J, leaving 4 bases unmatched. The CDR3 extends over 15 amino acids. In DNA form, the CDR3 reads TGTGCCAGCAGCTTCCCGGGACAGGGGGGCACTGAAGCTTTCTTT. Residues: CASSFPGQGGTEAFF.

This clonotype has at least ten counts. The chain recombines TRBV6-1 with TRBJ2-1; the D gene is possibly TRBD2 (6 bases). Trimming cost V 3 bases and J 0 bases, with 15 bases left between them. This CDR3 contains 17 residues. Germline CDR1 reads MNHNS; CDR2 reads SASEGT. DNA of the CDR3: TGTGCCAGCAGTGATCCCCGGGGGTCGAGCTCCTACAATGAGCAGTTCTTC. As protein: CASSDPRGSSSYNEQFF.

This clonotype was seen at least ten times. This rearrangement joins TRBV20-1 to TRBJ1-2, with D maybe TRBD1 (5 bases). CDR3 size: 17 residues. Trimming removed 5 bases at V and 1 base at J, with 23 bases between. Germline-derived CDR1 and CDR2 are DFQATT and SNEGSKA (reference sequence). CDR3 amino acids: CSARWSRVPPFNYGYTF. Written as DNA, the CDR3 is TGCAGTGCTCGCTGGTCCAGGGTGCCTCCATTTAACTATGGCTACACCTTC.

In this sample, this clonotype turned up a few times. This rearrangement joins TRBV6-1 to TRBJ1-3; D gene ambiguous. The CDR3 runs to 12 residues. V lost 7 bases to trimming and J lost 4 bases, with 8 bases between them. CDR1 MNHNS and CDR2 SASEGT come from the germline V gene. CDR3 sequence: CASTWSGNTIYF. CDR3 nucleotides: TGTGCCAGCACCTGGAGCGGAAACACCATATATTTT.

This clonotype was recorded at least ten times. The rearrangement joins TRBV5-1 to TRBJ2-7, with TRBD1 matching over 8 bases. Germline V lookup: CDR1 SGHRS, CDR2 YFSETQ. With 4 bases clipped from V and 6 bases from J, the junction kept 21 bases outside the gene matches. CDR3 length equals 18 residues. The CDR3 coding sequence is TGCGCCAGCAGCCCCGAACGCGCCCGCCTTGGACAGGGCAGCGAGCAGTACTTC. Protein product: CASSPERARLGQGSEQYF.

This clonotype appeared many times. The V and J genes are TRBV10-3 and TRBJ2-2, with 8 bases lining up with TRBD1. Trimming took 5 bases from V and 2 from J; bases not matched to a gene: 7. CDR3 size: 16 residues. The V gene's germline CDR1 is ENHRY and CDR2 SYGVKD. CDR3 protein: CAISLLGTGNTGELFF. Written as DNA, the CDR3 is TGTGCCATCAGTCTCCTCGGGACAGGAAACACCGGGGAGCTGTTTTTT.

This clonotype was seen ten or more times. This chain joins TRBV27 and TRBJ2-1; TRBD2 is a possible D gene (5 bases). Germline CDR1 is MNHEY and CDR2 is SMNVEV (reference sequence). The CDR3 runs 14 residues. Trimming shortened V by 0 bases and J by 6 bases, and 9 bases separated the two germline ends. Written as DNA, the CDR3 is TGTGCCAGCAGTTTATCGAGTCTAGCCAATGAGCAGTTCTTC. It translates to CASSLSSLANEQFF.

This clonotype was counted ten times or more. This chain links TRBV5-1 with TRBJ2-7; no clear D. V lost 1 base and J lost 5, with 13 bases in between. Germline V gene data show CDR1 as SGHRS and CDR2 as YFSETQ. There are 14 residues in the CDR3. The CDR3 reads CASSLLPDTDEQYF. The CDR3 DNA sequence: TGCGCCAGCAGCTTGTTACCAGACACGGACGAGCAGTACTTC. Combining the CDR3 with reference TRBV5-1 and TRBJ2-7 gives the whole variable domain KAGVTQTPRYLIKTRGQQVTLSCSPISGHRSVSWYQQTPGQGLQFLFEYFSETQRNKGNFPGRFSGRQFSNSRSEMNVSTLELGDSALYLCASSLLPDTDEQYFGPGTRLTVT.

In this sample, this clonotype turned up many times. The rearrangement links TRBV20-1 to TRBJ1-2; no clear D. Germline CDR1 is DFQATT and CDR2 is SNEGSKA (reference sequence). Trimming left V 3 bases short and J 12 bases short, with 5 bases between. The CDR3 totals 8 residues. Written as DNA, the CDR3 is TGCAGTGCTAGTGTCAACACCTTC. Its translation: CSASVNTF.

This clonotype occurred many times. CDR3: CASSLASDPTEAFF. The CDR3 DNA reads TGCGCCAGCAGCTTGGCCTCAGATCCCACTGAAGCTTTCTTT. This chain connects TRBV5-1 to TRBJ1-1; D unclear. Trimming stripped 0 bases from V and 4 bases from J, with 10 bases between. CDR3 size: 14 residues. Germline V gene sequence: CDR1 SGHRS, CDR2 YFSETQ.